This TCR beta chain emerged from a study of OX40 agonist ivuxolimab in advanced cancers. The CDR3 spans 14 residues. Per the germline V gene, CDR1 is PRHDT and CDR2 is FYEKMQ (reference sequence). V lost 3 bases and J lost 7; bases outside the gene matches: 2. TCRdb's table, derived via immunoSEQ multiplex PCR, lists solely in-frame clones and lacks some. The sample includes about 90,000 clones, approximately 90% of them seen just once. The material was CD4+ or CD8+ T cells sorted from blood, obtained in a trial of the OX40 agonist ivuxolimab. The V call is TRBV13, the J call TRBJ2-1; 11 bases agree with TRBD2. The origin of this receptor is an adult with an advanced solid tumor such as melanoma, head and neck, liver or kidney cancer. CDR3 DNA sequence: TGTGCCAGCAGCTTCCGACTAGCGGGAAATGAGCAGTTCTTC. Translation: CASSFRLAGNEQFF.